The 32 T cell receptor beta chains below were found in one sample sequenced in a study of CD8+ T cells in alopecia areata. The authors extracted RNA and reverse transcribed it into cDNA as the sequencing template. Generated by immunoSEQ multiplex PCR, the TCRdb table keeps only in-frame clones and is missing some. There are about 120,000 clones in the sample; around 54% occur only once, and 3% to 4% lies in the top ten. Treatment defined: oral pan-JAK inhibitor, 5-10 mg twice daily. Sequences were derived from CD4+ T cells sorted from blood, sampled at week 24, from a patient treated with tofacitinib. Receptor source: a human donor with alopecia areata.

Only a few counts were recorded for this clone. The rearrangement uses TRBV25-1 and TRBJ1-2; the match to TRBD1 covers 10 bases. The CDR3 spans 15 residues. V lost 1 base and J lost 5; bases outside the gene matches: 4. The germline V gene has CDR1 MGHDK and CDR2 SYGVNS. CDR3 amino acids: CASSESGTGDYGYTF. CDR3 in DNA: TGTGCCAGCAGTGAATCCGGGACAGGGGATTATGGCTACACCTTC.

The gene calls are TRBV28 and TRBJ1-2; weak D call: TRBD1 (5 bases). The CDR3 is 13 residues long. V lost 5 bases to trimming and J lost 1 base, with 8 bases between them. Germline V gene data show CDR1 as MDHEN and CDR2 as SYDVKM. CDR3 loop: CASSLTDNYGYTF. The CDR3 DNA sequence: TGTGCCAGCAGTCTGACAGATAACTATGGCTACACCTTC.

This chain uses TRBV9 with TRBJ1-2; 10 bases fit TRBD1. The trim removed 0 bases at V and 4 bases at J, leaving 6 bases unmatched. The V gene's germline CDR1 is SGDLS and CDR2 YYNGEE. This CDR3 comprises 16 residues. CDR3 residues: CASSVASGTGAYGYTF. The CDR3 region has the DNA TGTGCCAGCAGCGTAGCCTCCGGGACAGGGGCCTATGGCTACACCTTC.

The V and J genes are TRBV30 and TRBJ2-7; D ambiguous. The germline V gene encodes CDR1 GTSNPN and CDR2 SVGIG (reference sequence). The CDR3 extends over 13 amino acids. The ends were cut back, 7 bases at V and 3 bases at J, with 16 bases in the middle. Here the CDR3 reads CASQWGLGYEQYF. The CDR3, as DNA: TGTGCCTCACAATGGGGTTTGGGCTACGAGCAGTACTTC.

This chain uses TRBV5-6 with TRBJ2-3, with 9 bases matching TRBD2. The length of the CDR3 is 16 residues. Germline V gene data show CDR1 as SGHDT and CDR2 as YYEEEE. The V gene end was trimmed by 0 bases and the J gene end by 2 bases; junction bases not matched to a gene: 4. The CDR3 is CASSLALAGTTDTQYF. In DNA form, the CDR3 reads TGTGCCAGCAGCTTGGCCCTAGCGGGGACCACAGATACGCAGTATTTT.

This clone was detected a few times. The chain joins TRBV7-9 to TRBJ1-4; 8 bases map to TRBD1. Germline CDR1 SEHNR, CDR2 FQNEAQ (reference sequence). This CDR3 region has 16 residues. J was trimmed by 8 bases and V by 5 bases; bases with no gene match: 13. The CDR3 protein is CASSTGQGLGVEKLFF. In nucleotides, the CDR3 is TGTGCCAGCAGCACTGGACAGGGCCTAGGAGTCGAAAAACTGTTTTTT.

The chain links TRBV2 to TRBJ2-7; possibly TRBD2 for D (5 bases). The CDR3 runs 15 residues. CDR1 is SNHLY, CDR2 FYNNEI, per germline. V was trimmed by 2 bases and J by 0 bases, leaving 11 bases between them. CDR3 region: CASSETGWSSYEQYF. Here the CDR3 DNA reads TGTGCCAGCAGTGAAACGGGGTGGAGCTCCTACGAGCAGTACTTC. The variable domain in full, with the rest retrieved from reference TRBV2 and TRBJ2-7, is EPEVTQTPSHQVTQMGQEVILRCVPISNHLYFYWYRQILGQKVEFLVSFYNNEISEKSEIFDDQFSVERPDGSNFTLKIRSTKLEDSAMYFCASSETGWSSYEQYFGPGTRLTVT.

This clone turned up a few times. The chain combines TRBV20-1 with TRBJ2-7; no clear D gene. In germline, CDR1 is DFQATT, CDR2 SNEGSKA (reference sequence). The CDR3 length is 11 residues. The chain's CDR3 is CSPTSGDEQYF. The DNA for the CDR3 is TGCAGCCCGACTTCTGGGGACGAGCAGTACTTC.

The rearrangement uses TRBV9 and TRBJ2-1; maybe TRBD2 (6 bases). Germline CDR1 is SGDLS and CDR2 is YYNGEE. V dropped 1 base and J dropped 0 bases, with 8 bases sitting between them. The length of the CDR3 is 15 residues. CDR3 residues: CASSVSAGSYNEQFF. CDR3 sequence (DNA): TGTGCCAGCAGCGTATCAGCGGGCTCCTACAATGAGCAGTTCTTC. The full variable domain, completed using reference TRBV9 and TRBJ2-1, is DSGVTQTPKHLITATGQRVTLRCSPRSGDLSVYWYQQSLDQGLQFLIQYYNGEERAKGNILERFSAQQFPDLHSELNLSSLELGDSALYFCASSVSAGSYNEQFFGPGTRLTVL.

This clone has more than one count but fewer than ten. V usage is TRBV30 and J usage is TRBJ1-2, with 9 nucleotides matching TRBD1. Unmatched junction bases numbered 12, after V lost 5 bases and J lost 8 bases. The CDR3 length is 14 residues. The V gene's germline CDR1 is GTSNPN and CDR2 SVGIG (reference sequence). DNA of the CDR3: TGTGCCTGGCGGGACAGGGTCCTCTCGTCCGGCTACACCTTC. This encodes CAWRDRVLSSGYTF.

The table lists this clone with a few counts. The chain couples TRBV29-1 to TRBJ1-5; D remains unclear. The germline gives CDR1 SQVTM, CDR2 ANQGSEA. This CDR3 comprises 15 residues. V shed 4 bases and J shed 0 bases, with 13 bases lying between them. The CDR3 DNA reads TGCAGCGTTGGACAAAGCACAGATAGCAATCAGCCCCAGCATTTT. This sequence encodes CSVGQSTDSNQPQHF. The whole variable domain, remainder taken from reference TRBV29-1 and TRBJ1-5, is SAVISQKPSRDICQRGTSLTIQCQVDSQVTMMFWYRQQPGQSLTLIATANQGSEATYESGFVIDKFPISRPNLTFSTLTVSNMSPEDSSIYLCSVGQSTDSNQPQHFGDGTRLSIL.

This clone was observed a few times. The chain uses TRBV29-1 and TRBJ2-3, with TRBD1 matching 10 bases. V lost 6 bases to trimming and J lost 0 bases; unmatched junction nucleotides: 0. CDR3 length: 13 amino acids. Germline-derived CDR1 and CDR2 are SQVTM and ANQGSEA. CDR3 residues: CSVDRGSTDTQYF. The CDR3 bases are TGCAGCGTGGACAGGGGGAGCACAGATACGCAGTATTTT.

This sequence joins TRBV30 and TRBJ2-3; the match to TRBD2 covers 8 bases. Losses at the gene ends were 1 base for V and 6 bases for J; bases not matched to a gene: 6. In germline, CDR1 is GTSNPN, CDR2 SVGIG (reference sequence). This CDR3 contains 14 residues. The CDR3: CAWSERGRLDTQYF. The CDR3 DNA is TGTGCCTGGAGTGAGCGGGGGCGGCTCGATACGCAGTATTTT.

This chain joins TRBV7-9 and TRBJ2-7; D is possibly TRBD2 (6 bases). Germline V gives CDR1 SEHNR, CDR2 FQNEAQ (reference sequence). CDR3 length equals 15 residues. The V and J ends lost 2 bases and 1 base respectively, with 12 bases between them. The CDR3 loop is CASSLPAGRSYEQYF. The CDR3 region has the DNA TGTGCCAGCAGCTTACCCGCAGGGAGGTCCTACGAGCAGTACTTC.

Note on this clone: Other DNA sequences from this sample encode an identical CDR3 as well. The chain is built from TRBV27 and TRBJ2-1; 7 bases are a match to TRBD1. There are 15 residues in the CDR3. V shed 9 bases, J shed 0 bases, and the junction held 8 bases outside the gene matches. Germline CDR1 MNHEY, CDR2 SMNVEV (reference sequence). The CDR3 here is CASRQGSLSYNEQFF. CDR3 bases: TGTGCCAGTCGACAGGGATCACTCTCCTACAATGAGCAGTTCTTC.

J is TRBJ2-3 and V is TRBV4-2, with a weak D call TRBD2 (7 bases). The CDR3 length is 15 residues. Trimming took 0 bases from V and 7 from J, leaving 14 bases between them. Germline V gives CDR1 LGHNA, CDR2 YNFKEQ. The CDR3 spells CASSQDLGGPHTQYF. The CDR3 DNA reads as TGTGCCAGCAGCCAAGATCTGGGGGGGCCCCATACGCAGTATTTT.

V usage is TRBV6-6 and J usage is TRBJ2-1; 8 bases fit TRBD1. V gave up 6 bases and J gave up 6 bases; unmatched junction bases: 1. The CDR3 has 12 amino acids. Germline loops: CDR1 MNHNY, CDR2 SVGAGI (reference sequence). The CDR3 protein is CASSQGANEQFF. CDR3 nucleotide sequence: TGTGCCAGCAGCCAGGGGGCCAATGAGCAGTTCTTC.

The rearrangement uses TRBV2 and TRBJ2-1; 8 nucleotides agree with TRBD1. Germline V gives CDR1 SNHLY, CDR2 FYNNEI. The CDR3 length is 14 residues. V lost 8 bases to trimming and J lost 8 bases; unmatched junction nucleotides: 11. CDR3 DNA: TGTGCCAGCCTCCCGAGACAGGGGAATCATGAGCAGTTCTTC. Translating gives CASLPRQGNHEQFF. Full variable domain (missing parts from reference TRBV2 and TRBJ2-1): EPEVTQTPSHQVTQMGQEVILRCVPISNHLYFYWYRQILGQKVEFLVSFYNNEISEKSEIFDDQFSVERPDGSNFTLKIRSTKLEDSAMYFCASLPRQGNHEQFFGPGTRLTVL.

The chain has TRBV15 and TRBJ2-5; a possible D gene is TRBD2 (6 bases). From germline, CDR1 is LNHNV and CDR2 YYDKDF (reference sequence). The CDR3 loop spans 15 amino acids. V lost 3 bases and J 7 bases, leaving 18 bases between the germline ends. The CDR3 nucleotides read TGTGCCACCAGCAGGTACCGCGGGGCCGATGGGACCCAGTACTTC. This gives the protein CATSRYRGADGTQYF.

The chain uses TRBV10-3 and TRBJ2-3; 8 bases fit TRBD2. CDR1 is ENHRY and CDR2 is SYGVKD in the germline V gene. Germline trimming cut 4 bases from V and 5 bases from J; bases unmatched to any gene: 5. The CDR3 runs to 14 residues. The CDR3, as DNA: TGTGCCATCAGTGGAGTTAGCGGGGTAGATACGCAGTATTTT. Encoded protein: CAISGVSGVDTQYF.

The chain joins TRBV7-2 to TRBJ1-3; maybe TRBD1 (6 bases). The germline V gene encodes CDR1 SGHTA and CDR2 FQGNSA. V was trimmed by 4 bases and J by 0 bases, leaving 13 bases between them. This CDR3 comprises 16 residues. CDR3 bases: TGTGCCAGCAGCTCGGGGGGGCCCCTCTCTGGAAACACCATATATTTT. This translates into CASSSGGPLSGNTIYF.

This clone was picked up one time. The chain recombines TRBV7-9 with TRBJ2-1; tentative D call: TRBD2 (6 bases). Germline V lookup: CDR1 SEHNR, CDR2 FQNEAQ (reference sequence). The CDR3 runs to 16 residues. The V end lost 8 bases, the J end lost 1 base, and 18 bases lay between the germline ends. The CDR3 is CASRTGTAGSYNEQFF. For the CDR3, the DNA is TGTGCCAGCCGAACCGGGACCGCGGGGTCCTACAATGAGCAGTTCTTC.

The chain links TRBV7-3 to TRBJ1-2; D is perhaps TRBD1 (5 bases). Per germline, CDR1 SGHTA and CDR2 FQGTGA. CDR3 length equals 13 residues. Trimming cost V 4 bases and J 4 bases, with 10 bases left between them. The CDR3 is CASSSDGTYGYTF. The CDR3 DNA is TGTGCCAGCAGCTCAGACGGGACCTATGGCTACACCTTC.

This clone came up a few times. The V gene is TRBV4-3, the J gene TRBJ2-2, with D perhaps matching TRBD1 or TRBD2 (5 bases each). Germline assignment: CDR1 LGHNA and CDR2 YSLEER. This CDR3 has 16 amino acids. The ends were cut back, 4 bases at V and 0 bases at J, with 12 bases in the middle. The CDR3, as DNA: TGCGCCAGCAGCCCCCGGGACGGAACGAACACCGGGGAGCTGTTTTTT. It specifies CASSPRDGTNTGELFF.

The chain couples TRBV7-9 to TRBJ2-2; D gene uncertain. V shed 8 bases and J shed 8 bases, with 0 bases lying between them. In germline, CDR1 is SEHNR, CDR2 FQNEAQ (reference sequence). This CDR3 region has 8 residues. CDR3 residues: CASGELFF. In DNA form, the CDR3 reads TGTGCCAGCGGGGAGCTGTTTTTT.

This clone was observed a handful of times. This chain joins TRBV4-1 and TRBJ1-2; TRBD1 might be the D (5 bases). The CDR3 extends over 19 amino acids. Germline V lookup: CDR1 MGHRA, CDR2 YSYEKL. The V and J ends lost 7 bases and 0 bases respectively, with 27 bases between them. In DNA form, the CDR3 reads TGCGCCAGCACCCCAACTTCAGTTCACGGGGACGGAGCTAACTATGGCTACACCTTC. Its protein is CASTPTSVHGDGANYGYTF.

This clone was counted a single time. The chain combines TRBV4-2 with TRBJ2-7; a possible D gene is TRBD2 (5 bases). V was cut by 2 bases and J by 6 bases, with 11 bases left in between. Germline CDR1 and CDR2: LGHNA and YNFKEQ. This CDR3 region has 13 residues. This CDR3 reads CASSQRSGFEQYF. The CDR3 region has the DNA TGTGCCAGCAGCCAACGGTCGGGGTTCGAGCAGTACTTC.

CDR3 nucleotide sequence: TGCGCCAGCAGCCGAGCCTACAGGCCCGATTACGAGCAGTACTTC. It translates to CASSRAYRPDYEQYF. The chain combines TRBV4-3 with TRBJ2-7; D may be TRBD1 (5 bases). V lost 4 bases and J lost 4, with 17 bases in between. Germline CDR1 is LGHNA and CDR2 is YSLEER. This CDR3 region has 15 residues.

The chain has TRBV5-1 and TRBJ2-6; 8 bases are shared with TRBD1. The germline V gene has CDR1 SGHRS and CDR2 YFSETQ. The V segment lost 4 bases and the J segment 2 bases; nucleotides outside the gene matches: 5. The CDR3 spans 16 residues. The chain's CDR3 is CASSPGQEAGANVLTF. CDR3 nucleotide sequence: TGCGCCAGCAGCCCGGGACAGGAGGCTGGGGCCAACGTCCTGACTTTC.

This chain joins TRBV2 and TRBJ1-2, with a possible D match to TRBD1 (6 bases). Trimming pared 5 bases from V and 8 bases from J, leaving 21 bases between. This CDR3 has 15 residues. Germline V gives CDR1 SNHLY, CDR2 FYNNEI. The CDR3 here is CASSSGHSTGRGYTF. The CDR3 bases are TGTGCCAGCAGTTCCGGACATTCGACAGGCCGGGGCTACACCTTC.

CDR3 nucleotide sequence: TGTGCCACCCAGATCGGGGGCACTAACTCCTACGAGCAGTACTTC. It encodes CATQIGGTNSYEQYF. This chain connects TRBV6-5 to TRBJ2-7; D may correspond to TRBD1 or TRBD2 (6 bases each). Germline CDR1 is MNHEY and CDR2 is SVGAGI. This CDR3 contains 15 residues. Trimming removed 10 bases at V and 0 bases at J, with 19 bases between.

The chain links TRBV7-9 to TRBJ2-7, with D perhaps TRBD1 (6 bases). Germline values: CDR1 SEHNR, CDR2 FQNEAQ (reference sequence). V was clipped by 5 bases and J by 2 bases, with 10 bases between them. The CDR3 loop spans 13 amino acids. Here the CDR3 reads CASSQSGAYEQYF. In nucleotides, the CDR3 is TGTGCCAGCAGCCAATCAGGGGCCTACGAGCAGTACTTC.